The TCR beta chain described here comes from a study of response to subunit inactivated influenza vaccine. This CDR3 spans 15 amino acids. CDR1 is SSHAT, CDR2 FNYEAQ, per germline (reference sequence). MiXCR, run by TCRdb on the RT-PCR reads, gives a single entry per CDR3 protein. This repertoire shows about 540,000 distinct CDR3 sequences, under 30% found once; its top ten account for 2.5% to 3%. About this clonotype: One junction end does not reproduce the germline sequence, and a read error may be involved.

These data also formed part of another study, on T cells expressing NK-cell markers. As that report states: 5'RACE template switching built TCR beta cDNA with unique molecular identifiers. Just one sequenced donor of eight was HCMV-seronegative, while seven were seropositive.

The sample was CD4+ T cells sorted from PBMCs, taken roughly 13 days after vaccination. The TCR originated in a man aged 50-60 years who received an inactivated influenza vaccine. The rearrangement uses TRBV7-7 and TRBJ2-5, with a weak D call TRBD2 (6 bases). The CDR3 here is CASSPQVGGSGTQYF. The DNA for the CDR3 is TGTGCTAGCAGCCCACAGGTTGGGGGGTCGGGGACCCAGTACTTC.